What follows are 20 T cell receptor beta chains derived from one specimen sequenced in a study of blood T cell repertoires in COVID-19. Produced via immunoSEQ multiplex PCR; TCRdb's table is partial and in-frame only. The sample consists of over 350,000 clones, roughly 90% of them appearing once. Sample: PBMCs or T cells enriched from blood (not recorded which). Receptors were obtained from a middle-aged woman who had been exposed to COVID-19.

V usage is TRBV18 and J usage is TRBJ1-5, with a possible D match to TRBD1 (5 bases). V lost 6 bases to trimming and J lost 6 bases, with 12 bases between them. Per germline, CDR1 KGHSH and CDR2 LQKENI. This CDR3 is built from 13 residues. The CDR3 reads CASSQGFGQPQHF. The CDR3 nucleotides are TGTGCCAGCTCTCAGGGTTTCGGTCAGCCCCAGCATTTT. Looking up the rest from reference TRBV18 and TRBJ1-5 gives the full variable domain: NAGVMQNPRHLVRRRGQEARLRCSPMKGHSHVYWYRQLPEEGLKFMVYLQKENIIDESGMPKERFSAEFPKEGPSILRIQQVVRGDSAAYFCASSQGFGQPQHFGDGTRLSIL.

V is TRBV10-1 and J is TRBJ1-1, with 8 bases matching TRBD1. The V gene end was trimmed by 8 bases and the J gene end by 6 bases; junction bases not matched to a gene: 11. Germline CDR1 is WNHNN and CDR2 is SYGVQD (reference sequence). This CDR3 has 14 amino acids. The CDR3 here is CASSPGGDWAEAFF. The CDR3 nucleotides are TGCGCCAGCTCACCAGGGGGCGATTGGGCTGAAGCTTTCTTT.

This chain connects TRBV30 to TRBJ2-1; 13 bases align to TRBD2. CDR1 is GTSNPN and CDR2 is SVGIG in the germline V gene (reference sequence). V was pared by 2 bases and J by 4 bases, with 5 bases of the junction left unmatched. The CDR3 length is 16 residues. Here the CDR3 reads CAWSPGLAGPYNEQFF. CDR3 nucleotides: TGTGCCTGGAGTCCGGGACTAGCGGGACCATACAATGAGCAGTTCTTC.

The chain combines TRBV30 with TRBJ1-1; 7 positions match TRBD1. CDR3 length: 14 residues. Germline V CDR1 and CDR2: GTSNPN, SVGIG (reference sequence). The V segment lost 4 bases and the J segment 9 bases; nucleotides outside the gene matches: 14. CDR3 nucleotide sequence: TGTGCCTGGAATACCGGGACAGTAATCCCAAAAGCTTTCTTT. As protein: CAWNTGTVIPKAFF.

The chain is built from TRBV7-9 and TRBJ2-1; D gene ambiguous. Looked up from germline, CDR1 is SEHNR and CDR2 is FQNEAQ (reference sequence). The V and J ends lost 1 base and 8 bases respectively, with 9 bases between them. This CDR3 spans 13 amino acids. CDR3 region: CASSLERFDEQFF. Written as DNA, the CDR3 is TGTGCCAGCAGCTTAGAGAGGTTCGATGAGCAGTTCTTC. The full variable domain, completed using reference TRBV7-9 and TRBJ2-1, is DTGVSQNPRHKITKRGQNVTFRCDPISEHNRLYWYRQTLGQGPEFLTYFQNEAQLEKSRLLSDRFSAERPKGSFSTLEIQRTEQGDSAMYLCASSLERFDEQFFGPGTRLTVL.

This clone appeared once. The chain links TRBV7-2 to TRBJ2-1, with D possibly being TRBD2 (5 bases). The CDR3 loop spans 14 amino acids. Germline V gene data show CDR1 as SGHTA and CDR2 as FQGNSA. The V and J ends lost 5 bases and 1 base respectively, with 9 bases between them. The CDR3 sequence: CASSPDYSYNEQFF. As DNA, the CDR3 is TGTGCCAGCAGCCCCGACTATTCCTACAATGAGCAGTTCTTC.

The CDR3 loop reads CASRGVGAVGELFF. The CDR3 bases are TGTGCCAGCCGAGGAGTGGGGGCTGTCGGGGAGCTGTTTTTT. The chain has TRBV6-5 and TRBJ2-2; D might be TRBD1 (6 bases). Germline CDR1 is MNHEY and CDR2 is SVGAGI. V was cut by 8 bases and J by 7 bases, with 17 bases left in between. This CDR3 is 14 amino acids long.

The V gene is TRBV13, the J gene TRBJ1-1, with D possibly being TRBD1 (5 bases). CDR1 is PRHDT, CDR2 FYEKMQ, per germline (reference sequence). CDR3 size: 13 residues. V lost 5 bases, J lost 8 bases, and 15 bases lay in between. The chain's CDR3 is CASSRGGQGEAFF. The DNA for the CDR3 is TGTGCCAGCAGCCGCGGAGGGCAGGGCGAAGCTTTCTTT.

This chain connects TRBV2 to TRBJ2-7, with 13 bases matching TRBD2. Germline values: CDR1 SNHLY, CDR2 FYNNEI. CDR3 length equals 14 residues. The V segment lost 8 bases and the J segment 2 bases; nucleotides outside the gene matches: 3. The CDR3 region is CASQGLAGTYEQYF. DNA for the CDR3: TGTGCCAGCCAGGGACTAGCGGGGACCTACGAGCAGTACTTC.

V is TRBV18 and J is TRBJ2-3; 10 bases align to TRBD2. CDR1 and CDR2 (germline): KGHSH, LQKENI. The ends lost 3 bases at V and 4 bases at J; junction bases unmatched: 7. The CDR3 is 16 amino acids. CDR3: CASSPLSGLAADTQYF. The CDR3 DNA reads TGTGCCAGCTCACCTCTGTCAGGACTAGCGGCAGATACGCAGTATTTT. Looking up the rest from reference TRBV18 and TRBJ2-3 gives the full variable domain: NAGVMQNPRHLVRRRGQEARLRCSPMKGHSHVYWYRQLPEEGLKFMVYLQKENIIDESGMPKERFSAEFPKEGPSILRIQQVVRGDSAAYFCASSPLSGLAADTQYFGPGTRLTVL.

The chain links TRBV19 to TRBJ2-1, with D perhaps matching TRBD1 (5 bases). Trimming took off 10 bases at V and 6 bases at J, with 16 bases between the two ends. This CDR3 contains 13 residues. Per the germline V gene, CDR1 is LNHDA and CDR2 is SQIVND (reference sequence). In DNA, the CDR3 is TGTGCCACCGGGTGGGGCTCTCCCAATGAGCAGTTCTTC. It codes for CATGWGSPNEQFF.

The chain employs TRBV30 and TRBJ1-6, with TRBD1 matching 10 bases. Per germline, CDR1 GTSNPN and CDR2 SVGIG (reference sequence). Germline trimming cut 0 bases from V and 7 bases from J; bases unmatched to any gene: 3. The CDR3 runs to 15 residues. The CDR3 sequence: CAWSVTGGSNSPLHF. The CDR3 DNA is TGTGCCTGGAGTGTGACAGGGGGCTCAAATTCACCCCTCCACTTT.

This chain connects TRBV7-9 to TRBJ2-3; D may be TRBD1 (5 bases). CDR3 length: 14 amino acids. CDR1 and CDR2 (germline): SEHNR, FQNEAQ (reference sequence). The V and J ends lost 5 bases and 5 bases respectively, with 14 bases between them. The CDR3 here is CASSQTLRGDTQYF. CDR3 nucleotide sequence: TGTGCCAGCAGCCAGACGTTAAGGGGAGATACGCAGTATTTT.

The rearrangement links TRBV6-5 to TRBJ1-2; a possible D gene is TRBD1 (6 bases). CDR3 length: 16 amino acids. Looked up from germline, CDR1 is MNHEY and CDR2 is SVGAGI. The V end lost 4 bases, the J end lost 5 bases, and 20 bases lay between the germline ends. This chain's CDR3 is CASSSRMGAPSYGYTF. The DNA for the CDR3 is TGTGCCAGCAGTTCAAGAATGGGGGCGCCATCGTATGGCTACACCTTC.

The CDR3, as DNA: TGTGCCAGCAGCCAATCCACAGTGCCACACCTCGCCCACTATGGCTACACCTTC. Its protein product is CASSQSTVPHLAHYGYTF. The chain joins TRBV16 to TRBJ1-2; D remains unclear. The CDR3 spans 18 residues. The V and J ends lost 0 bases and 3 bases respectively, with 20 bases between them. Germline assignment: CDR1 KGHSY and CDR2 FQNENV.

The gene calls are TRBV7-3 and TRBJ2-4; a possible D gene is TRBD2 (5 bases). CDR3 size: 16 residues. CDR1 and CDR2 (germline): SGHTA, FQGTGA. The V end lost 4 bases, the J end lost 0 bases, and 13 bases lay between the germline ends. CDR3: CASSSRGLLAKNIQYF. The CDR3 DNA is TGTGCCAGCAGCTCACGAGGGTTACTAGCCAAAAACATTCAGTACTTC.

The chain couples TRBV18 to TRBJ1-2; D is unclear. The V gene's germline CDR1 is KGHSH and CDR2 LQKENI. V gave up 4 bases and J gave up 5 bases, with 17 bases separating them. The CDR3 runs 15 residues. CDR3 amino acids: CASSRAKQYQYGYTF. The CDR3, as DNA: TGTGCCAGCTCACGCGCGAAACAGTACCAGTATGGCTACACCTTC.

The J gene is TRBJ1-6, the V gene TRBV5-6; a possible D gene is TRBD1 (6 bases). V was shortened by 3 bases and J by 8 bases, with 18 bases between the two germline ends. Germline loops: CDR1 SGHDT, CDR2 YYEEEE. The CDR3 spans 16 residues. The CDR3 reads CASSSTDSRGDSPLHF. DNA of the CDR3: TGTGCCAGCAGCTCCACGGACAGCCGAGGTGATTCACCCCTCCACTTT.

The chain employs TRBV11-3 and TRBJ1-1, with 7 positions matching TRBD1. Looked up from germline, CDR1 is SGHNT and CDR2 is YENEEA. V gave up 8 bases and J gave up 4 bases; unmatched junction bases: 13. The CDR3 extends over 15 amino acids. The CDR3 sequence is CASAKRGPEGTEAFF. For the CDR3, the DNA is TGTGCCAGCGCTAAAAGGGGGCCGGAGGGCACTGAAGCTTTCTTT.

The chain carries TRBV27 and TRBJ1-2, with a weak D call TRBD1 (5 bases). V shed 0 bases and J shed 0 bases, with 11 bases lying between them. The CDR3 is 16 amino acids. From germline, CDR1 is MNHEY and CDR2 SMNVEV (reference sequence). CDR3 nucleotides: TGTGCCAGCAGTTTATCGGGGCGGAAATCTAACTATGGCTACACCTTC. It yields the protein CASSLSGRKSNYGYTF.